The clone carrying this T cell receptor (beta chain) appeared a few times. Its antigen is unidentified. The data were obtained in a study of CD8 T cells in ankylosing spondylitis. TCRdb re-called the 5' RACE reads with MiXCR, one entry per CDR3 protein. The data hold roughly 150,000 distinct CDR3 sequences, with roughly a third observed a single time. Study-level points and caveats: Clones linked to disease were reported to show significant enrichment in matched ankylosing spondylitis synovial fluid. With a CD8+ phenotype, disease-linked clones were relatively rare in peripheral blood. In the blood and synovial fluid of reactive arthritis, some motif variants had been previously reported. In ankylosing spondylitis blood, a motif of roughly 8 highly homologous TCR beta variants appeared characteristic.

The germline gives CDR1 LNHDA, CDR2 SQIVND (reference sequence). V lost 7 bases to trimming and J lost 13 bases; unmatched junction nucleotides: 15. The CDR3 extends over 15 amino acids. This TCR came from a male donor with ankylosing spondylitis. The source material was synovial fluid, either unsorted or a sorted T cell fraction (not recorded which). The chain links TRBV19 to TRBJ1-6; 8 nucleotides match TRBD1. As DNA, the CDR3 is TGTGCCAGTAATCCCCAGGGGGCCGCCTCGGACCCCCTCCACTTT. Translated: CASNPQGAASDPLHF.